Below, 15 T cell receptor beta chains from the same sample are listed, as sequenced in a study of T cells of healthy individuals. TCRdb processed the 5' RACE reads anew with MiXCR; each CDR3 protein has one entry. Of roughly 87,000 distinct CDR3 sequences listed, 17% are singletons. These receptors all come from a human donor in good health.

This clonotype showed up just a few times. This chain connects TRBV19 to TRBJ2-7, with a weak D call TRBD2 (5 bases). Germline-derived CDR1 and CDR2 are LNHDA and SQIVND (reference sequence). This CDR3 comprises 14 residues. V lost 3 bases to trimming and J lost 0 bases, with 9 bases between them. CDR3 bases: TGTGCCAGTAGTATCCGGGGAGACTCCTACGAGCAGTACTTC. This translates into CASSIRGDSYEQYF.

The chain uses TRBV27 and TRBJ2-5, with TRBD2 matching over 10 bases. CDR3 size: 14 residues. V dropped 7 bases and J dropped 4; count of bases not matched to a gene: 6. Germline assignment: CDR1 MNHEY and CDR2 SMNVEV (reference sequence). The CDR3 nucleotides are TGTGCCAGCACTGCTAGCGGGAGCCCAGAGACCCAGTACTTC. Translating gives CASTASGSPETQYF.

The rearrangement joins TRBV7-9 to TRBJ2-7; tentatively, D is TRBD2 (6 bases). There are 14 residues in the CDR3. In germline, CDR1 is SEHNR, CDR2 FQNEAQ (reference sequence). Trimming removed 2 bases at V and 0 bases at J, with 8 bases between. DNA of the CDR3: TGTGCCAGCAGCTTACCGGACTACTCCTACGAGCAGTACTTC. Translated: CASSLPDYSYEQYF.

The rearrangement links TRBV14 to TRBJ2-5, with D unresolved. CDR1 and CDR2 (germline): SGHDN, FVKESK. The CDR3 sequence is 13 residues long. The V end lost 2 bases, the J end lost 5 bases, and 9 bases lay between the germline ends. CDR3 region: CASSQLFGETQYF. DNA of the CDR3: TGTGCCAGCAGCCAACTTTTCGGGGAGACCCAGTACTTC.

This chain uses TRBV20-1 with TRBJ1-1; 8 positions match TRBD1. In germline, CDR1 is DFQATT, CDR2 SNEGSKA (reference sequence). The CDR3 has 15 residues. The junction had 6 bases not matched to a gene; V was cut back by 2 bases and J by 1 base. CDR3 DNA: TGCAGTGCTAGAAGGACAGGGTTGGAGAACACTGAAGCTTTCTTT. Protein product: CSARRTGLENTEAFF.

J is TRBJ2-7 and V is TRBV12-3 or TRBV12-4; 7 positions match TRBD1. Trimming at V came to 4 bases and at J to 3 bases, leaving 12 bases not matched to a gene. The CDR3 runs 16 residues. The CDR3 sequence is CASSSGTGVRDYEQYF. CDR3 bases: TGTGCCAGCAGTTCCGGAACAGGGGTAAGGGACTACGAGCAGTACTTC.

This clonotype came up a few times. This rearrangement joins TRBV6-5 to TRBJ2-7; no reliable D call. The CDR3 covers 11 residues. V lost 4 bases and J 6 bases, leaving 7 bases between the germline ends. The germline V gene has CDR1 MNHEY and CDR2 SVGAGI. The CDR3 DNA follows: TGTGCCAGCAGTTCTGCGGTCGAGCAGTACTTC. Its translation is CASSSAVEQYF.

This clonotype was counted only a few times. The chain recombines TRBV20-1 with TRBJ2-1; D gene unclear. The CDR3 length is 13 residues. Between the trimmed V and J ends, which lost 1 base and 8 bases, there was a span of 12 bases. Germline values: CDR1 DFQATT, CDR2 SNEGSKA (reference sequence). The CDR3 spells CSARGVSGDEQFF. DNA for the CDR3: TGCAGTGCTAGAGGCGTAAGTGGCGATGAGCAGTTCTTC.

The sample holds a few counts of this clonotype. The chain uses TRBV28 and TRBJ2-7, with D uncertain. V was cut by 6 bases and J by 4 bases, with 7 bases left in between. CDR1 is MDHEN and CDR2 is SYDVKM in the germline V gene. The CDR3 consists of 11 residues. The DNA for the CDR3 is TGTGCCAGCAGCGACGATTACGAGCAGTACTTC. Translating it yields CASSDDYEQYF. The full variable domain, its missing parts supplied by reference TRBV28 and TRBJ2-7, is DVKVTQSSRYLVKRTGEKVFLECVQDMDHENMFWYRQDPGLGLRLIYFSYDVKMKEKGDIPEGYSVSREKKERFSLILESASTNQTSMYLCASSDDYEQYFGPGTRLTVT.

This clonotype was observed many times. The chain employs TRBV7-2 and TRBJ1-5; a possible D gene is TRBD1 (6 bases). The CDR3 consists of 14 residues. V was clipped by 3 bases and J by 6 bases, with 12 bases between them. The germline CDR1 and CDR2 sequences are SGHTA and FQGNSA. CDR3 region: CASSFSTGSQPQHF. Here the CDR3 DNA reads TGTGCCAGCAGCTTCTCGACAGGTAGTCAGCCCCAGCATTTT.

This clonotype was counted ten times or more. V is TRBV7-2 and J is TRBJ2-3; 15 bases agree with TRBD2. After removal of 1 base from V and 5 bases from J, the junction contained 1 base not matched to a gene. CDR3 length equals 16 residues. Per germline, CDR1 SGHTA and CDR2 FQGNSA. DNA of the CDR3: TGTGCCAGCAGCTTAGTGGGACTAGCGGGAGGAGATACGCAGTATTTT. It is translated as CASSLVGLAGGDTQYF.

The chain combines TRBV20-1 with TRBJ2-5; 7 bases align to TRBD1. The junction had 4 bases not matched to a gene; V was cut back by 5 bases and J by 1 base. CDR1 and CDR2 (germline): DFQATT, SNEGSKA (reference sequence). The CDR3 totals 13 residues. CDR3 nucleotide sequence: TGCAGTGCTCATCAGGGGGTCCAAGAGACCCAGTACTTC. Residues: CSAHQGVQETQYF.

The V gene is TRBV10-3, the J gene TRBJ2-3, with TRBD2 matching 7 bases. The germline V gene encodes CDR1 ENHRY and CDR2 SYGVKD. Trimming took 7 bases from V and 1 from J; bases not matched to a gene: 14. This CDR3 is 17 amino acids long. CDR3 residues: CAIKSDWAGVGTDTQYF. In DNA form, the CDR3 reads TGTGCCATCAAGAGCGACTGGGCGGGGGTCGGCACAGATACGCAGTATTTT.

The gene calls are TRBV3-1 and TRBJ1-4; D gene uncertain. In germline, CDR1 is LGHDT, CDR2 YNNKEL (reference sequence). Deletions cut 2 bases from V and 7 bases from J, with 5 bases between. The length of the CDR3 is 12 residues. CDR3 region: CASSQNIEKLFF. Here the CDR3 DNA reads TGTGCCAGCAGCCAAAACATTGAAAAACTGTTTTTT. Using reference TRBV3-1 and TRBJ1-4 for the parts outside the CDR3, the full variable domain is DTAVSQTPKYLVTQMGNDKSIKCEQNLGHDTMYWYKQDSKKFLKIMFSYNNKELIINETVPNRFSPKSPDKAHLNLHINSLELGDSAVYFCASSQNIEKLFFGSGTQLSVL.

This clonotype was counted only a few times. This chain links TRBV11-2 with TRBJ2-2; D gene uncertain. Between the trimmed V and J ends, which lost 5 bases and 6 bases, there was a span of 10 bases. Germline assignment: CDR1 SGHAT and CDR2 FQNNGV. This CDR3 is 13 amino acids long. The CDR3 loop reads CASSHLGPGELFF. The CDR3 nucleotides read TGTGCCAGCAGCCATCTAGGGCCCGGGGAGCTGTTTTTT.